This TCR beta chain was documented in a study of shared clonotypes between healthy human individuals (TCRdb year 2020). Regarding the complete study: A few men and two women, aged 18 to 49 years, made up the cohort. For each donor, CD4 naive and CD4 memory were each run on three plates, CD8 naive on two plates, and CD8 memory on one plate. The study deeply sequenced blood TCR repertoires of about 5 healthy adults to estimate repertoire size and the extent of clonotype sharing between individuals. Each donor's leukapheresis produced roughly between roughly 0.85 and 10 billion PBMCs. To increase sequencing depth and limit assay-specific biases, TCR repertoire library preparation and sequencing were carried out by different laboratories using diverse techniques.

Unmatched junction bases come to 3, with V trimmed by 0 bases and J by 7 bases. The CDR3 measures 14 amino acids from cysteine to phenylalanine. The DNA shown is the 42-base CDR3, in frame from base 1. According to the germline V gene, CDR1 reads SGHRS and CDR2 reads YFSETQ. Broad study findings and their caveats: Pairwise subsampling indicated that sequencing depth was expected to affect the degree of clonotype sharing among donors. Because the study included only a small number of donors, the genetic and exposure-history diversity represented was limited. Sharing across a few donors was observed for 5% to 6.5% of naive CD4, less than 4% of naive CD8, over 2% of memory CD4, and less than 0.45% of memory CD8 clonotypes. Sampling was limited to blood, and TCR repertoires in tissue likely differ from TCR repertoires in blood. Estimated clonotype richness was generally larger for naive than for memory subsets. Even with the large sequencing depth, rarefaction of the sorted-subset datasets indicated that sequencing was incomplete. Compared with non-shared clonotypes, clonotypes shared by all four sorted-subset donors had higher generation probabilities.

This clone was detected once. Its recognized antigen is unknown. Per-base quality was not reported, and no clone a single base away is much larger than it. Other DNA variants within this sample encode the same CDR3. The donors were healthy, HIV-negative adults with no recently reported acute infections or vaccinations. Every donor was a Caucasian adult living in Nashville, Tennessee, USA. CD4+ T cells were enriched by magnetic negative selection; naive cells were then positively selected on CD45RA, and the negative fraction formed the memory subset. Blood was collected by leukapheresis, and PBMCs were isolated by Ficoll-Histopaque density gradient centrifugation and then cryopreserved in liquid nitrogen vapor phase. Analytical flow cytometry was used to check the purity and quantity of every magnetically sorted T cell population. From each sorted fraction, genomic DNA was isolated and quantified by UV absorbance on a Nanodrop 2000c.

Using the deep immunoSEQ assay, TCR CDR3 regions were amplified from genomic DNA by multiplex PCR. Extracted genomic DNA from each cell subset was distributed evenly across all wells of several immunoSEQ 96-well plates, and each plate was treated as a replicate. For sorted subsets, each replicate PCR was loaded with approximately 190 ng genomic DNA, equivalent to approximately 33,000 T cell genomes. Purified libraries were measured with a Qubit 3.0 fluorometer, size-checked on a Bioanalyzer 2100, and measured again with the KAPA Library Quantification kit. A separate single-read 150-cycle Illumina NextSeq 550 flow cell was used to sequence each immunoSEQ 96-well plate. On the study's bioinformatics: Because the immunoSEQ output included only junctional sequences and no quality scores, the filtering could not be the same as the filtering used for full-length reads. To assign V/J genes and CDR3, sequences were annotated using PyIR, a Python wrapper for IgBLAST v1.9, with IMGT germline references. Reads were removed for weak V/J assignments (E-value above 1e-6), missing CDR3, stop codons, out-of-frame junctions, or ambiguous translated residues. V3J clonotypes were defined as sequences sharing the same inferred V gene, J gene, and CDR3 amino acid sequence. To compute the percentage overlap between repertoires, the number of shared unique clonotypes was divided by the size of the smaller repertoire. Repertoire richness was assessed with RTK rarefaction, the Chao1 estimator, and Recon v2.1 estimates of unobserved clonotypes. Generation probabilities for all TCRbeta clonotypes obtained by the gDNA method from a handful of donors were computed using OLGA. Drawn from immuneACCESS, this table holds only the in-frame rearrangements with V and J called that TCRdb kept. Clones are partly lost; checked studies trace under half to an unresolved V gene and leave the rest unexplained. For V, J and clone size, that table is used; D and trimming come from the DNA. In this sample the table shows roughly 2.5 million clones, 85% to 95% of which occur a single time. The top ten constitute about 0.13% of the sample.

The sequenced sample consisted of naive CD4+ T cells sorted from blood. The cell subset or site label for this specimen denotes: CD45RA+ positively selected. Recombination linked TRBV5-1 to TRBJ1-4; 7 junctional bases match TRBD1. This TCR derives from a man between 18 and 29 years old in good health. In nucleotides, the sequence is TGCGCCAGCAGCTTGGAGGGGGCGGGTGAAAAACTGTTTTTT. This gives the protein CASSLEGAGEKLFF.